These 14 T cell receptor beta chains came from one sample sequenced in a study of blood T cell repertoires in COVID-19. Clones were sequenced by immunoSEQ multiplex PCR, and TCRdb holds only the in-frame ones, with some missing. The sample yields approximately 170,000 clones, around 80% seen once. The sequenced sample was PBMCs or T cells enriched from blood (not recorded which). Every receptor here comes from a woman aged 70-85 years in a cohort exposed to, infected with or recovered from COVID-19 (not recorded which).

The V gene is TRBV19, the J gene TRBJ1-3, with TRBD1 matching 7 bases. J was trimmed by 0 bases and V by 5 bases; bases with no gene match: 4. This CDR3 spans 15 amino acids. Germline V CDR1 and CDR2: LNHDA, SQIVND (reference sequence). The CDR3 loop reads CASSLGQSSGNTIYF. In nucleotides, the CDR3 is TGTGCCAGTAGTCTGGGACAGTCCTCTGGAAACACCATATATTTT.

This clone has a single count. The chain combines TRBV18 with TRBJ2-1; D not resolved. The CDR3 has 16 amino acids. Germline V lookup: CDR1 KGHSH, CDR2 LQKENI. Trimming took off 2 bases at V and 2 bases at J, with 13 bases between the two ends. The CDR3 region has the DNA TGTGCCAGCTCACCATTTGGCCGCGGCGCCTACAATGAGCAGTTCTTC. Translation gives CASSPFGRGAYNEQFF.

This sequence joins TRBV10-3 and TRBJ2-1, with D unresolved. This CDR3 is built from 12 residues. Trimming removed 7 bases from V and 9 bases from J, with 13 bases in between. Germline V gene data show CDR1 as ENHRY and CDR2 as SYGVKD. CDR3 nucleotides: TGTGCCATCACCGCTCAATCGGGTGAGCAGTTCTTC. It is translated as CAITAQSGEQFF.

CDR3 sequence (DNA): TGTGCCAGCAGCAACGCGAGCCCCTACGAGCAGTACTTC. This codes for CASSNASPYEQYF. J is TRBJ2-7 and V is TRBV7-2, with D uncertain. Trimming shortened V by 5 bases and J by 2 bases, and 10 bases separated the two germline ends. This CDR3 region has 13 residues. The germline gives CDR1 SGHTA, CDR2 FQGNSA.

The V and J genes are TRBV9 and TRBJ2-2, with 7 bases identical to TRBD1. J gave up 7 bases and V 0 bases, and 9 bases lay outside the gene matches. CDR1 SGDLS and CDR2 YYNGEE come from the germline V gene. The CDR3 is made up of 16 amino acids. The CDR3 reads CASSVDLRGRSGELFF. DNA for the CDR3: TGTGCCAGCAGCGTAGACCTTAGGGGGCGAAGCGGGGAGCTGTTTTTT.

The V and J genes are TRBV15 and TRBJ1-5; 7 positions match TRBD1. The V and J ends lost 1 base and 2 bases, in that order; junction bases with no gene match: 17. Germline-derived CDR1 and CDR2 are LNHNV and YYDKDF (reference sequence). This CDR3 is built from 20 residues. This CDR3 is CATSRGSLTSGGTGNQPQHF. In DNA form, the CDR3 reads TGTGCCACCAGCAGAGGTAGCCTCACTTCAGGGGGAACAGGCAATCAGCCCCAGCATTTT.

The table lists this clone with a few counts. The chain is built from TRBV28 and TRBJ2-7, with D possibly matching TRBD1 (8 bases). Looked up from germline, CDR1 is MDHEN and CDR2 is SYDVKM. CDR3 size: 15 residues. V dropped 6 bases and J dropped 1 base, with 16 bases sitting between them. CDR3 nucleotides: TGTGCCAGCAGGCGAACAGGGGGGGGGTCCTACGAGCAGTACTTC. This codes for CASRRTGGGSYEQYF.

The sample holds many counts of this clone. This chain uses TRBV29-1 with TRBJ1-1; TRBD1 might be the D (6 bases). Per germline, CDR1 SQVTM and CDR2 ANQGSEA. The CDR3 loop spans 13 amino acids. The V gene lost 7 bases and the J gene lost 4 bases, with 16 bases spanning the gap. The CDR3 DNA sequence: TGCAGCGCCCGGAGACAGGAAAGCACTGAAGCTTTCTTT. Its translation is CSARRQESTEAFF.

The J gene is TRBJ2-7, the V gene TRBV2, with 11 bases lining up with TRBD1. Germline loops: CDR1 SNHLY, CDR2 FYNNEI. The CDR3 consists of 15 residues. Losses at the gene ends were 0 bases for V and 4 bases for J; bases not matched to a gene: 2. The CDR3 region is CASSEAGDRGYEQYF. For the CDR3, the DNA is TGTGCCAGCAGTGAAGCGGGGGACAGGGGGTACGAGCAGTACTTC.

The V gene is TRBV3-1 (or the pseudogene TRBV3-2), the J gene TRBJ1-1; the match to TRBD1 covers 7 bases. The CDR3 is 16 amino acids. With 4 bases clipped from V and 3 bases from J, the junction kept 11 bases outside the gene matches. Germline lookup yields CDR1 LGHDT and CDR2 YNNKEL (reference sequence). For the CDR3, the DNA is TGTGCCAGCAGCCCCCAAAGGGGGCGGATGTACACTGAAGCTTTCTTT. Residues: CASSPQRGRMYTEAFF.

The J gene is TRBJ2-7, the V gene TRBV5-1, with 11 positions matching TRBD1. J gave up 3 bases and V 4 bases, and 9 bases lay outside the gene matches. The CDR3 loop spans 16 amino acids. Germline CDR1 SGHRS, CDR2 YFSETQ. The CDR3 DNA is TGCGCCAGCAGCCTGGGATGGACAGGGGGCAGCTACGAGCAGTACTTC. This codes for CASSLGWTGGSYEQYF.

The chain employs TRBV27 and TRBJ2-1; 15 bases line up with TRBD2. Trimming removed 4 bases from V and 10 bases from J; junction bases left unmatched: 8. This CDR3 has 16 residues. Looked up from germline, CDR1 is MNHEY and CDR2 is SMNVEV (reference sequence). This chain's CDR3 is CASSYGLAGGSREQFF. The DNA for the CDR3 is TGTGCCAGCAGTTACGGACTAGCGGGAGGGTCCCGCGAGCAGTTCTTC.

The chain carries TRBV7-2 and TRBJ2-7; D gene unclear. The V gene's germline CDR1 is SGHTA and CDR2 FQGNSA. The CDR3 runs to 15 residues. The V end lost 1 base, the J end lost 2 bases, and 12 bases lay between the germline ends. CDR3 bases: TGTGCCAGCAGCTTAGTGATCGCCGACACCTACGAGCAGTACTTC. This sequence encodes CASSLVIADTYEQYF.

The chain uses TRBV28 and TRBJ1-3, with 8 bases identical to TRBD1. The CDR3 loop spans 16 amino acids. Germline CDR1 reads MDHEN; CDR2 reads SYDVKM. Germline trimming cut 5 bases from V and 4 bases from J; bases unmatched to any gene: 10. The CDR3 DNA reads as TGTGCCAGCAGTCCCACGACAGGGGCTTCGGGAAACACCATATATTTT. Translated: CASSPTTGASGNTIYF.